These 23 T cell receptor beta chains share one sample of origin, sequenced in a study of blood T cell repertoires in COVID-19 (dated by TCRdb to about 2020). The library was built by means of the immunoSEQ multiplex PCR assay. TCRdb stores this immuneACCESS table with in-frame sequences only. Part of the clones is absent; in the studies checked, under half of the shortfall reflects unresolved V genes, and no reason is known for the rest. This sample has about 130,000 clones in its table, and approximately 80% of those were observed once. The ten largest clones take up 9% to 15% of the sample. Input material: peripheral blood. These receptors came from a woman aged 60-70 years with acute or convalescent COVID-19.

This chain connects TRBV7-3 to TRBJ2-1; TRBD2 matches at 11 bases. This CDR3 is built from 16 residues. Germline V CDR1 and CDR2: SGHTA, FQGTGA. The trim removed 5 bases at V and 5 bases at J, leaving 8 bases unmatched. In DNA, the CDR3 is TGTGCCAGCAGCCCCCGTCCACTAGCGGGGGACAATGAGCAGTTCTTC. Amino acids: CASSPRPLAGDNEQFF.

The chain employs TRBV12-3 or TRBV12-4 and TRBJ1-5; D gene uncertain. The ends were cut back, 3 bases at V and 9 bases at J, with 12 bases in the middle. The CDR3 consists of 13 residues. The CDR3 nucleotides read TGTGCCAGCAGTTTCATGGAGGCAGGGCCCCAGCATTTT. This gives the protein CASSFMEAGPQHF.

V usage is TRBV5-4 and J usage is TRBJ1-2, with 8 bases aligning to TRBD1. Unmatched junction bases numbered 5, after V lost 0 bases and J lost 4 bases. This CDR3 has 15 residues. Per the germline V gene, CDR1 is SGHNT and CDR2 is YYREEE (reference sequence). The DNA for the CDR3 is TGTGCCAGCAGCTTGGTTACGACAGGGGCCTATGGCTACACCTTC. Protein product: CASSLVTTGAYGYTF. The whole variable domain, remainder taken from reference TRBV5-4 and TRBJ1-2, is ETGVTQSPTHLIKTRGQQVTLRCSSQSGHNTVSWYQQALGQGPQFIFQYYREEENGRGNFPPRFSGLQFPNYSSELNVNALELDDSALYLCASSLVTTGAYGYTFGSGTRLTVV.

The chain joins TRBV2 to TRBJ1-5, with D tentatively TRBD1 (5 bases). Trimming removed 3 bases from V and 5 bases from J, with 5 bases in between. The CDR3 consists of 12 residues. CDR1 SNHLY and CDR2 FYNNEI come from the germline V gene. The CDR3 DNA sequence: TGTGCCAGCAGTGAGACAGATCAGCCCCAGCATTTT. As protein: CASSETDQPQHF.

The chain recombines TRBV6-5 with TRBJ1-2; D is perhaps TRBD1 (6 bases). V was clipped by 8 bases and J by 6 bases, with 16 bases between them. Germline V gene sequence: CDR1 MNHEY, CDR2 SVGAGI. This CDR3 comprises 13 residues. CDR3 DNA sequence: TGTGCCAGCGGCCTTGGAGGGGGGGATGGCTACACCTTC. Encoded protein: CASGLGGGDGYTF.

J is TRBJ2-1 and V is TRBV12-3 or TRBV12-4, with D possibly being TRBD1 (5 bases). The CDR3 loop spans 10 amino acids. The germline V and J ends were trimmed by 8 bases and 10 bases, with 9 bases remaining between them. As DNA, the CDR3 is TGTGCCAGCGGGGCCCTCGAGCAGTTCTTC. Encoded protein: CASGALEQFF.

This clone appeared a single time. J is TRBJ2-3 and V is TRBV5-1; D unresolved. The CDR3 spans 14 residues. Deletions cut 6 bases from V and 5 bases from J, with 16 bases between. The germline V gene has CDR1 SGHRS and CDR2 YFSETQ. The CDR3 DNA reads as TGCGCCAGCAATCTAGACGGGTTGGAAGATACGCAGTATTTT. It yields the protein CASNLDGLEDTQYF.

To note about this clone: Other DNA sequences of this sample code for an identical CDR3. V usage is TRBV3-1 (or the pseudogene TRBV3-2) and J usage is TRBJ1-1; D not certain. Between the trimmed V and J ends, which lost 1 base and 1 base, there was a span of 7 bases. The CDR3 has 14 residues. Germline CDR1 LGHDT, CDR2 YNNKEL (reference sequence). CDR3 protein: CASSQGTGNTEAFF. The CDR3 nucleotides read TGTGCCAGCAGCCAAGGCACGGGGAACACTGAAGCTTTCTTT.

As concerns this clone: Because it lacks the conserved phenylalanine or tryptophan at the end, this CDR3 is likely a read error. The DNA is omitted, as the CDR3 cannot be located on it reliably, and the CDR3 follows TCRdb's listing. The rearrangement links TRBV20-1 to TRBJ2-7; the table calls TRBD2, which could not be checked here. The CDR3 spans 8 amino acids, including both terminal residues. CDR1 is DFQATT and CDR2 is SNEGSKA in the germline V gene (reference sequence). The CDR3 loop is CSTRREED.

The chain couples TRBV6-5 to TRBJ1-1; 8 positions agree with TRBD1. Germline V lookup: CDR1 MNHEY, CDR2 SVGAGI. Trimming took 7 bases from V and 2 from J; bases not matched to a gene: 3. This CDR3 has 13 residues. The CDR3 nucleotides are TGTGCCAGCACAGGGGGCCGAAACACTGAAGCTTTCTTT. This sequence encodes CASTGGRNTEAFF.

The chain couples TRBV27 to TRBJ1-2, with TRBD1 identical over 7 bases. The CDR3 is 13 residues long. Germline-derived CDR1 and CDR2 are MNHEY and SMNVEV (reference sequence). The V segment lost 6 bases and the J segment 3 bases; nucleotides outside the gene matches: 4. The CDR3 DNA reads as TGTGCCAGCAGATCTACAGGGGACTATGGCTACACCTTC. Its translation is CASRSTGDYGYTF.

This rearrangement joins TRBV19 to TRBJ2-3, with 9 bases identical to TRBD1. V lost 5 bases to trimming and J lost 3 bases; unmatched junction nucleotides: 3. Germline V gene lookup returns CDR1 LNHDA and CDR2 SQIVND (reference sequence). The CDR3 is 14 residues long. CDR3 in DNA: TGTGCCAGTAGTCCCGGGACAGGGACAGATACGCAGTATTTT. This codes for CASSPGTGTDTQYF.

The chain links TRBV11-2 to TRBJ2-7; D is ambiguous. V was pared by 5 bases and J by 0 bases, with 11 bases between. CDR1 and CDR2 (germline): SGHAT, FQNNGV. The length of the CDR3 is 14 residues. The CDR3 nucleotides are TGTGCCAGCAGCCCCCGGGTCGGCTCCTACGAGCAGTACTTC. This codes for CASSPRVGSYEQYF.

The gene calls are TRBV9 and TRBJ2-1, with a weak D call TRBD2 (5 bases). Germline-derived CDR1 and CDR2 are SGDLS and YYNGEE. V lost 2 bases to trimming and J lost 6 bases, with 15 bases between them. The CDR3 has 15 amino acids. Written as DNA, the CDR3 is TGTGCCAGCAGCGTCAGCCCAACTAGTTTCAATGAGCAGTTCTTC. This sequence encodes CASSVSPTSFNEQFF. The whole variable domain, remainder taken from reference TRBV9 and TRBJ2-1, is DSGVTQTPKHLITATGQRVTLRCSPRSGDLSVYWYQQSLDQGLQFLIQYYNGEERAKGNILERFSAQQFPDLHSELNLSSLELGDSALYFCASSVSPTSFNEQFFGPGTRLTVL.

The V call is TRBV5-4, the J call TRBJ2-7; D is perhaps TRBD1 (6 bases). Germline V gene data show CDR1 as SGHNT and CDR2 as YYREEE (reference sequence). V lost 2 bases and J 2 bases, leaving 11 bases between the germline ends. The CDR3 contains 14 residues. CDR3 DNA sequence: TGTGCCAGCAGCTTTCAGGGGCGAGCCTACGAGCAGTACTTC. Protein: CASSFQGRAYEQYF.

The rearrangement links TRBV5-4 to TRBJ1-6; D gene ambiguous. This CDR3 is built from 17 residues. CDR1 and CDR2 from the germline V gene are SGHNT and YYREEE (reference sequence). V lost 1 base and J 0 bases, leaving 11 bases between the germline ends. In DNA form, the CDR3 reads TGTGCCAGCAGCTTGTCGCCCGAGAGCTCCTATAATTCACCCCTCCACTTT. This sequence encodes CASSLSPESSYNSPLHF.

CDR3 coding DNA: TGTGCCAGTAGTAGATCCCCGGATCGGGGAGGCTCACCCCTCCACTTT. It encodes CASSRSPDRGGSPLHF. This chain uses TRBV19 with TRBJ1-6; no reliable D call. The CDR3 has 16 residues. Germline CDR1 reads LNHDA; CDR2 reads SQIVND (reference sequence). The germline V and J ends were trimmed by 4 bases and 10 bases, with 20 bases remaining between them.

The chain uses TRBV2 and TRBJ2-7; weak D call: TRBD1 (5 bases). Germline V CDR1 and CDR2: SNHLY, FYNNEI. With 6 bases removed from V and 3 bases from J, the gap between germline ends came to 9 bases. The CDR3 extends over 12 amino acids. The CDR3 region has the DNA TGTGCCAGCAGCGCAACAGGCTACGAGCAGTACGTC. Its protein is CASSATGYEQYV.

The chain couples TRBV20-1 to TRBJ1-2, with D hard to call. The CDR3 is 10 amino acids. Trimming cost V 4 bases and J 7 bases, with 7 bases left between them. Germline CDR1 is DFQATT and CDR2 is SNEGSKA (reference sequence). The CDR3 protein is CSANSPGYTF. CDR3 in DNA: TGCAGTGCTAACAGCCCTGGCTACACCTTC.

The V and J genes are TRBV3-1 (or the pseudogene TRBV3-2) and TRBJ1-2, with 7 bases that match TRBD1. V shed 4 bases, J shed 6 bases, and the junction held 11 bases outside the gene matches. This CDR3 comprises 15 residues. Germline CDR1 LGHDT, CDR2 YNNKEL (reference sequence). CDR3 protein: CASSPQAGGAHGYTF. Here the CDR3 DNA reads TGTGCCAGCAGCCCACAGGCAGGGGGAGCCCATGGCTACACCTTC.

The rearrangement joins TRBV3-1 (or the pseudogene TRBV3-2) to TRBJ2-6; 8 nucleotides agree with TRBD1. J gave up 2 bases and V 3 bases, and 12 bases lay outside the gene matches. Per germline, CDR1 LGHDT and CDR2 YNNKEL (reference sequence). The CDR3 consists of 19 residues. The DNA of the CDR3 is TGTGCCAGCAGCCAGATGTCCCTCTTACAGGGGGCTGGGGCCAACGTCCTGACTTTC. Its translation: CASSQMSLLQGAGANVLTF.

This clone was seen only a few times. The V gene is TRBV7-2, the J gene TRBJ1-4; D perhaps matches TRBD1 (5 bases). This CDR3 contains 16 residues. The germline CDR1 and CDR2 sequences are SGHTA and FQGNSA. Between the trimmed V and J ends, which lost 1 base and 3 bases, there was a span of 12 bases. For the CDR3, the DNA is TGTGCCAGCAGCTTAGAGGGGCCTGGGGCTAATGAAAAACTGTTTTTT. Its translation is CASSLEGPGANEKLFF. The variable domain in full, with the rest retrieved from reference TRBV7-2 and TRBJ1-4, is GAGVSQSPSNKVTEKGKDVELRCDPISGHTALYWYRQSLGQGLEFLIYFQGNSAPDKSGLPSDRFSAERTGGSVSTLTIQRTQQEDSAVYLCASSLEGPGANEKLFFGSGTQLSVL.

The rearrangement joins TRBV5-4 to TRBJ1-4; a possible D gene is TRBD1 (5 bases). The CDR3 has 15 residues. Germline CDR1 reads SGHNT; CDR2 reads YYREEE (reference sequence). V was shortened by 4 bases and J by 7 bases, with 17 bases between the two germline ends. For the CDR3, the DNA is TGTGCCAGCAGCCATAGAGACAGCCGTAGTGAAAAACTGTTTTTT. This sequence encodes CASSHRDSRSEKLFF.